Sequencing of this TCR beta chain was carried out in a study of T cells in Graves' hyperthyroidism and ophthalmopathy. General study points: Separation of ophthalmopathy from stable hyperthyroidism was achieved by a 13 V-J model.

Germline V gene data show CDR1 as SGHVS and CDR2 as FNYEAQ. The ends were cut back, 1 base at V and 4 bases at J, with 10 bases in the middle. The CDR3 spans 15 residues. This clonotype came up a few times. Its antigen is unidentified. PBMCs came from 9 to 10 ml fresh peripheral blood. Amplified regions were TCR beta CDR3 sequences from RNA transcripts. Researchers ran a first-round RT-PCR on the TCR CDR3 using the HTBI primer set. Via MiXCR, TCRdb re-called the multiplex PCR reads, giving one row per CDR3 protein. This table has roughly 380,000 distinct CDR3 sequences, approximately 12% appearing once.

The TCR comes from a man under 40 with Graves' hyperthyroidism that later progressed to Graves' ophthalmopathy. The chain joins TRBV7-6 to TRBJ2-2, with D uncertain. Sequencing was performed on blood. CDR3 protein: CASSLVAASTGELFF. In DNA form, the CDR3 reads TGTGCCAGCAGCTTAGTAGCAGCCTCCACCGGGGAGCTGTTTTTT.